The source of this T cell receptor (beta chain) is a study of T cell changes during pregnancy in multiple sclerosis. The CDR3 covers 15 residues. The V and J ends lost 2 bases and 5 bases, in that order; junction bases with no gene match: 6. Germline V gene lookup returns CDR1 SGHDN and CDR2 FVKESK. Clones were read by immunoSEQ multiplex PCR, and TCRdb kept only the in-frame ones, dropping some. Here the sample spans around 92,000 clones, approximately 94% being singletons. The TCR was taken from a female donor with multiple sclerosis, enrolled in a pregnancy study. Source: peripheral blood, taken in the third trimester of pregnancy. The chain carries TRBV14 and TRBJ2-5; 9 nucleotides agree with TRBD1. The CDR3 DNA is TGTGCCAGCAGCCAAACGACAGGGGGGTTGGAGACCCAGTACTTC. This gives the protein CASSQTTGGLETQYF.